This TCR beta chain originates from a study of shared clonotypes between healthy human individuals. Across the whole study: Serving as donors were a couple of women and a few men, whose ages spanned 18 to 49.

V lost 5 bases and J lost 5, with 6 bases in between. This CDR3 region has 11 residues. Germline V lookup: CDR1 MDHEN, CDR2 SYDVKM. The repertoire was sequenced with immunoSEQ multiplex PCR; TCRdb's copy has only in-frame clones and lacks some. The data contain roughly 640,000 clones, approximately 97% of them singletons. The sequenced sample was naive CD4+ T cells sorted from blood. The subset denotes: CD45RA+ positively selected. This chain connects TRBV28 to TRBJ1-1; D gene ambiguous. This clonotype was sampled from a woman aged 25 to 39 in good health. The CDR3 DNA sequence: TGTGCCAGCAGTCTGATGACTGAAGCTTTCTTT. It yields the protein CASSLMTEAFF. Full variable domain (rest looked up from reference TRBV28 and TRBJ1-1): DVKVTQSSRYLVKRTGEKVFLECVQDMDHENMFWYRQDPGLGLRLIYFSYDVKMKEKGDIPEGYSVSREKKERFSLILESASTNQTSMYLCASSLMTEAFFGQGTRLTVV.